This TCR beta chain was profiled in a study of tumor-infiltrating lymphocytes in primary liver carcinoma. Study summary: The yield of productive TCRbeta reads per sample was roughly 3.65 to 7.5 million and was similar across tissue types.

Researchers generated TCR beta cDNA from around 0.55 ug of total RNA, relying on a constant-region primer. TCR beta libraries came from three nested multiplex PCR rounds using slightly modified ARM-PCR. Investigators reported that the first two PCR rounds, at 10 cycles each, used TRBV1-TRBV30 forward primers with a C-beta reverse primer. MiXCR, applied by TCRdb to the multiplex PCR reads, yields one record per CDR3 protein. The top ten clones hold less than 15% of a sample with approximately 100,000 distinct CDR3 sequences, around two thirds of them seen once. The CDR3 totals 15 residues. Germline values: CDR1 SQVTM, CDR2 ANQGSEA. Concerning this clonotype: The antigen is undetermined. Germline is not matched at one junction end, which may reflect a read error.

Extraction of RNA together with DNA used about 17-31 mg of unsorted bulk tissue. Study findings and constraints: Only about 8-25% of top clones occurred in every one of the five tumor regions. Lesser overlap characterized tumor-adjacent and tumor-blood pairs relative to tumor region pairs.

Specimen: liver tumor tissue from sampling region 2. Stated subset: tumor region T2, inferior pole. This chain uses TRBV29-1 with TRBJ2-3, with 8 nucleotides matching TRBD1. The source of this sequence is a woman aged 60-75 years with primary liver carcinoma and hepatitis B virus infection. In nucleotides, the CDR3 is TGCAGCGTTGAAATCAGGGGGCGAGCCACAGATACGCAGTACTTT. Translated: CSVEIRGRATDTQYF.